This is a list of T cell receptor beta chains from one sample in a study of long-term antiretroviral therapy in people with HIV. Libraries were prepared by immunoSEQ multiplex PCR; TCRdb keeps only in-frame clonotypes and omits some of them. The sample holds 20,000 to 25,000 clones; about 80% are singletons and the top ten take approximately 5%. The sequencing here drew on unsorted PBMCs, taken 0.3 years after starting antiretroviral therapy. These receptors were obtained from a man over 45 with HIV. Both conserved end residues are part of each CDR3. D genes are given only for firm matches. Clone size, where shown, is once, few, many, or a class for clones that have expanded.

v_gene	abundance	d_gene	j_gene	CDR3nt	CDR3aa
TRBV19	few	TRBD2	TRBJ2-1	TGTGCCAGTAGTATCGGACTAGCGGGGTACAATGAGCAGTTCTTC	CASSIGLAGYNEQFF
TRBV28	.	TRBD1	TRBJ2-7	TGTGCCAGCAGTTCAAAACCCCGGACAGGGGGCGCGTCCTACGAGCAGTACTTC	CASSSKPRTGGASYEQYF
TRBV7-9	.	TRBD2	TRBJ2-7	TGTGCCAGCAGCTTCGGACTAGCGGCCAACGAGCAGTACTTC	CASSFGLAANEQYF
TRBV9	.	.	TRBJ1-1	TGTGCCAGCAGCCCCCCGACGAGTAGGACTGAAGCTTTCTTT	CASSPPTSRTEAFF
TRBV7-8	once	.	TRBJ2-7	TGTGCCAGCAGCTTAGAACTTTTTACAGGTCAACTCTCCTACGAGCAGTACTTC	CASSLELFTGQLSYEQYF
TRBV19	.	TRBD1	TRBJ1-6	TGTGCCAGTAGTCCGAACAGGGGACTACTCCCCCTCCACTTT	CASSPNRGLLPLHF
TRBV19	.	TRBD1	TRBJ1-1	TGTGCCAGTAGGGAACAGGGGGTGGGTCTCACTGAAGCTTTCTTT	CASREQGVGLTEAFF
TRBV12-5	.	.	TRBJ2-3	TGTGCTAGTGGTTTGGTAGAGGACGGAGTAGCTGGCACAGATACGCAGTATTTT	CASGLVEDGVAGTDTQYF
TRBV18	.	.	TRBJ1-3	TGTGCCAGCTCACCATCGGGGTCCTCCTCTGGAAACACCATATATTTT	CASSPSGSSSGNTIYF
TRBV11-1	.	TRBD1	TRBJ1-6	TGTGCCAGCAGCCTAGACAGGGGTAATTCACCCCTCCACTTT	CASSLDRGNSPLHF